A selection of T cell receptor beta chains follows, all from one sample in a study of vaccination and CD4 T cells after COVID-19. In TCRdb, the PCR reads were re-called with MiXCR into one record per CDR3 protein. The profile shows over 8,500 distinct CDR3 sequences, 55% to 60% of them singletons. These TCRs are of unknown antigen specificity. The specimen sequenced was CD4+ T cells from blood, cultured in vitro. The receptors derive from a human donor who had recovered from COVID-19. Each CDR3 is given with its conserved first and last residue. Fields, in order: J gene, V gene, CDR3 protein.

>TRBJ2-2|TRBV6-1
CASLKSGLNTGELFF
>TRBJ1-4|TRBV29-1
CSSPLRQVEGEKLFF
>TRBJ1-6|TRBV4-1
CASSQLDRDGSPLHF
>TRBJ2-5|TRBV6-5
CASSYSGTLQETQYF
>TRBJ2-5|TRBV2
CASTGGLLAGRETQYF
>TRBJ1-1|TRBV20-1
CSAAQGAGLGNTEAFF
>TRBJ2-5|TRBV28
CASSQGTDSGAQYF
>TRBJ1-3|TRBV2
CASSEQGSGNTIYF
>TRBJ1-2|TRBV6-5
CASSWDNCGYTF
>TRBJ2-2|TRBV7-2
CASTGQANTGELFF
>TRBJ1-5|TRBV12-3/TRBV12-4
CASSRFQGVGSNQPQHF
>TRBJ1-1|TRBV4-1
CASSHLVWGSGGMANTEAFF